Given below is one TCR beta chain in context. This clone was seen many times. What antigen it recognizes has not been identified. Nothing much larger sits one base from this clone, and base qualities are not available. This record comes from a study of metastatic and nonmetastatic thyroid tumors (dated by TCRdb to the early 2020s). About the investigation overall: For patients with malignant and with benign thyroid disease, the researchers compared repertoires between peripheral blood samples and tumor or nodule tissue samples.

Libraries were constructed by PCR. Sequencing relied on an Illumina HiSeq 4000. High-throughput sequencing was used to profile the CDR3 region of the TCR beta-chain in every patient. In the original analysis: CDR3 differences across clinicopathological groups were used to build a classifier for discriminating distant-metastatic papillary thyroid cancer patients. To measure repertoire diversity the researchers used the Shannon index, while the Morisita-Horn index served to gauge how similar the tumor and blood repertoires were. The public reads were reanalyzed by TCRdb: fastp trimming at Q25, MiXCR alignment, in-frame beta chains only. TCRdb, not the authors, supplied the V and J calls. The sample table lists over 40,000 clones, about 25% of them with a count of one. 3.4% of the sample belongs to the ten largest clones. Study-level results and caveats: In both blood and tumor samples, TCR beta diversity was reported to be significantly higher in malignant tumors than in benign nodules.

None of the patients had been given any treatment before thyroid surgery. Using T-cell receptor beta sequencing, the study looked back at clinical samples from patients collected from the early 2010s to the late 2010s. V is reduced by 0 bases and J by 2 bases, leaving a spacing of 4 bases between them. The germline V gene gives CDR1 as MNHEY and CDR2 as SVGAGI. Inclusive of the bounding cysteine and phenylalanine, the CDR3 is 14 residues long. CDR3 DNA is the only sequence kept; it has 42 bases, read in frame from the first base. The sequence derives from a male donor with papillary thyroid cancer or a benign thyroid nodule (not recorded which). Some clones in this sample may be carry-over from other donors' samples. The source material was blood. The receptor chain draws on TRBV6-5 and TRBJ2-2, with no D gene named confidently. The DNA sequence follows: TGTGCCAGCAGTTACTCGGACAACACCGGGGAGCTGTTTTTT. It translates as CASSYSDNTGELFF.